The clone carrying this T cell receptor (beta chain) was seen ten or more times. Its specificity is not known. The data are from a study of CD8 T cells in ankylosing spondylitis. Whole-study results and caveats: What seemed typical of ankylosing spondylitis blood was a TCR beta motif built from several highly homologous variants. Disease-linked clones, CD8+, were relatively rare in peripheral blood. Certain motif variants had earlier appeared in reactive arthritis synovial fluid and blood. Reportedly, matched ankylosing spondylitis synovial fluid was significantly enriched for disease-linked clones.

With 0 bases removed from V and 7 bases from J, the gap between germline ends came to 14 bases. CDR3 length equals 15 residues. Germline CDR1 reads SGHRS; CDR2 reads YFSETQ. TCRdb ran MiXCR on the 5' RACE reads and lists one entry per CDR3 protein. The sample holds around 250,000 distinct CDR3 sequences, about 10% seen once. The chain combines TRBV5-1 with TRBJ2-1, with D perhaps matching TRBD2 (6 bases). The receptor comes from a male donor with ankylosing spondylitis or in good health (not recorded which). The sequencing input was blood, either unsorted or a sorted T cell fraction (not recorded which). The CDR3 loop reads CASSLVFGGGNEQFF. In nucleotides, the CDR3 is TGCGCCAGCAGCTTGGTCTTCGGGGGTGGTAATGAGCAGTTCTTC.